Presented here are 26 T cell receptor beta chains from one specimen sequenced in a study of T cell changes during pregnancy in multiple sclerosis. TCRdb's table, derived via immunoSEQ multiplex PCR, lists solely in-frame clones and lacks some. In the table there are about 40,000 clones, under 95% of which are singletons. Sequences were derived from CD8+ T cells from peripheral blood mononuclear cells, sampled in the first trimester of pregnancy. The receptors shown here come from a female donor with multiple sclerosis, enrolled in a pregnancy study.

The V and J genes are TRBV11-1 and TRBJ2-3, with D unresolved. There are 17 residues in the CDR3. Germline values: CDR1 SGHAT, CDR2 FQDESV (reference sequence). V was shortened by 5 bases and J by 2 bases, with 20 bases between the two germline ends. The DNA of the CDR3 is TGTGCCAGCAGCCCCGGGTGGCGGCCAAGCATCACAGATACGCAGTATTTT. Protein product: CASSPGWRPSITDTQYF.

V is TRBV2 and J is TRBJ1-1, with D uncertain. The CDR3 is 16 residues long. CDR1 is SNHLY, CDR2 FYNNEI, per germline. V dropped 5 bases and J dropped 2 bases, with 18 bases sitting between them. CDR3 bases: TGTGCCAGCAGTTCTCCGTTTGACATGCTCAACACTGAAGCTTTCTTT. Its translation is CASSSPFDMLNTEAFF.

The chain couples TRBV11-2 to TRBJ2-7; D perhaps matches TRBD1 (7 bases). This CDR3 has 15 amino acids. Trimming took 7 bases from V and 2 from J, leaving 18 bases between them. Germline CDR1 is SGHAT and CDR2 is FQNNGV. The CDR3 reads CASTPWRDSTYEQYF. Written as DNA, the CDR3 is TGTGCCAGCACCCCCTGGCGGGACAGTACCTACGAGCAGTACTTC.

CDR3 in DNA: TGTGCCAGCAGACCTCGGGGATTCCTGACGCGCGGCTACACCTTC. This gives the protein CASRPRGFLTRGYTF. The chain employs TRBV28 and TRBJ1-2; D call uncertain. The CDR3 runs 15 residues. Germline CDR1 and CDR2: MDHEN and SYDVKM. Trimming took off 6 bases at V and 8 bases at J, with 22 bases between the two ends.

V and J are TRBV10-3 and TRBJ2-7, with 7 bases lining up with TRBD2. The CDR3 is 14 residues long. V lost 2 bases, J lost 3 bases, and 4 bases stayed unmatched. Germline V gives CDR1 ENHRY, CDR2 SYGVKD. Here the CDR3 DNA reads TGTGCCATCAGTGAGGGCCAGCGGGACTACGAGCAGTACTTC. Its protein product is CAISEGQRDYEQYF.

Only one count was recorded for this clone. This chain uses TRBV19 with TRBJ1-2; weak D call: TRBD1 (5 bases). V was pared by 5 bases and J by 6 bases, with 16 bases between. The CDR3 contains 14 residues. Germline assignment: CDR1 LNHDA and CDR2 SQIVND (reference sequence). The CDR3 DNA follows: TGTGCCAGTAGTCCGTCCCGGGGGTTCCATGGCTACACCTTC. Amino acids: CASSPSRGFHGYTF. Full variable domain (missing parts from reference TRBV19 and TRBJ1-2): DGGITQSPKYLFRKEGQNVTLSCEQNLNHDAMYWYRQDPGQGLRLIYYSQIVNDFQKGDIAEGYSVSREKKESFPLTVTSAQKNPTAFYLCASSPSRGFHGYTFGSGTRLTVV.

V is TRBV14 and J is TRBJ2-7; tentative D call: TRBD2 (6 bases). Trimming removed 1 base at V and 9 bases at J, with 19 bases between. This CDR3 spans 15 amino acids. From germline, CDR1 is SGHDN and CDR2 FVKESK. The CDR3 DNA reads TGTGCCAGCAGCCAAGGGGGGGACTTAATCAGCGGGCAGTACTTC. It translates to CASSQGGDLISGQYF.

This clone has only one observation. The V gene is TRBV5-6, the J gene TRBJ1-1; D is uncertain. The CDR3 consists of 15 residues. Germline lookup yields CDR1 SGHDT and CDR2 YYEEEE. Trimming cost V 4 bases and J 0 bases, with 13 bases left between them. The CDR3 is CASSPLQKLNTEAFF. DNA for the CDR3: TGTGCCAGCAGCCCGCTACAGAAGTTGAACACTGAAGCTTTCTTT.

The gene calls are TRBV5-6 and TRBJ1-2, with TRBD1 as a possible D gene (6 bases). The germline V gene has CDR1 SGHDT and CDR2 YYEEEE. Trimming stripped 3 bases from V and 12 bases from J, with 12 bases between. The CDR3 covers 11 residues. The CDR3 bases are TGTGCCAGCAGCTCTGCAGGGGTGAACACCTTC. This codes for CASSSAGVNTF.

The J gene is TRBJ2-3, the V gene TRBV19; 7 positions agree with TRBD2. V was pared by 5 bases and J by 4 bases, with 9 bases of the junction left unmatched. Germline assignment: CDR1 LNHDA and CDR2 SQIVND (reference sequence). This CDR3 region has 15 residues. The CDR3 is CASSPSPGLADTQYF. The CDR3 DNA sequence: TGTGCCAGTAGTCCATCCCCCGGACTAGCAGATACGCAGTATTTT.

CDR3 residues: CASRSTGFSNQPQHF. DNA for the CDR3: TGTGCCAGCAGATCCACAGGGTTTAGCAATCAGCCCCAGCATTTT. The V call is TRBV2, the J call TRBJ1-5, with a possible D match to TRBD1 (6 bases). V shed 6 bases and J shed 0 bases, with 12 bases lying between them. This CDR3 comprises 15 residues. Germline CDR1 SNHLY, CDR2 FYNNEI.

This clone was detected only a few times. The chain uses TRBV6-1 and TRBJ1-5; D remains ambiguous. This CDR3 spans 17 amino acids. Germline CDR1 reads MNHNS; CDR2 reads SASEGT. Trimming took 2 bases from V and 4 from J, leaving 18 bases between them. CDR3 nucleotides: TGTGCCAGCAGTGAATCGATTAGGGAGGCGGAGAATCAGCCCCAGCATTTT. Translating gives CASSESIREAENQPQHF.

The chain has TRBV10-1 and TRBJ2-3; 11 positions agree with TRBD2. The CDR3 totals 16 residues. Germline CDR1 WNHNN, CDR2 SYGVQD (reference sequence). V lost 6 bases, J lost 1 base, and 6 bases stayed unmatched. The CDR3 loop reads CASSPPTSGGTDTQYF. CDR3 coding DNA: TGCGCCAGCAGCCCCCCGACTAGCGGGGGCACAGATACGCAGTATTTT.

This chain links TRBV6-1 with TRBJ2-7; TRBD1 matches 7 bases. The CDR3 is 15 amino acids. J was trimmed by 2 bases and V by 8 bases; bases with no gene match: 12. Germline V gene lookup returns CDR1 MNHNS and CDR2 SASEGT. CDR3 bases: TGTGCCAGCTCCGAAGGGCTGGGACAGACCTACGAGCAGTACTTC. It specifies CASSEGLGQTYEQYF.

This chain links TRBV29-1 with TRBJ2-3; 10 bases fit TRBD2. CDR3 length: 18 residues. Germline CDR1 and CDR2: SQVTM and ANQGSEA. V trimming: 0 bases; J trimming: 0 bases; junction bases outside the gene matches: 9. This CDR3 is CSVEEWSGGGSSTDTQYF. The CDR3 nucleotides read TGCAGCGTTGAAGAATGGAGCGGGGGGGGATCTAGCACAGATACGCAGTATTTT.

This rearrangement joins TRBV7-9 to TRBJ2-1; possibly TRBD1 for D (6 bases). The CDR3 spans 16 residues. Germline V CDR1 and CDR2: SEHNR, FQNEAQ (reference sequence). With 7 bases removed from V and 9 bases from J, the gap between germline ends came to 25 bases. The CDR3 nucleotides read TGTGCCAGCAACGCCGACAGGATGGAACGTTCTGGTGAGCAGTTCTTC. It specifies CASNADRMERSGEQFF.

The V call is TRBV10-3, the J call TRBJ1-1, with 9 bases that match TRBD1. Germline CDR1 and CDR2: ENHRY and SYGVKD. The CDR3 is 15 amino acids. V was clipped by 4 bases and J by 0 bases; unmatched bases: 3. The CDR3 reads CAISGDRVLNTEAFF. In DNA, the CDR3 is TGTGCCATCAGTGGGGACAGGGTCTTGAACACTGAAGCTTTCTTT.

A few counts support this clone. The chain employs TRBV4-1 and TRBJ1-1; no firm D call. Germline lookup yields CDR1 MGHRA and CDR2 YSYEKL. This CDR3 has 15 amino acids. The V end was cut by 0 bases, the J end by 0 bases, with 8 bases between. In nucleotides, the CDR3 is TGCGCCAGCAGCCAAGATCCAGGATTGAACACTGAAGCTTTCTTT. Its protein product is CASSQDPGLNTEAFF.

This chain links TRBV10-2 with TRBJ2-7, with a tentative D call TRBD1 (5 bases). The CDR3 is 14 residues long. Trimming stripped 0 bases from V and 3 bases from J, with 9 bases between. The germline gives CDR1 WSHSY, CDR2 SAAADI. CDR3 loop: CASSESAGHYEQYF. In DNA, the CDR3 is TGCGCCAGCAGTGAGTCGGCAGGGCACTACGAGCAGTACTTC.

This chain joins TRBV11-3 and TRBJ1-4, with a possible D match to TRBD1 (6 bases). CDR3 length equals 18 residues. V lost 0 bases, J lost 6 bases, and 20 bases lay in between. Germline lookup yields CDR1 SGHNT and CDR2 YENEEA. The CDR3 nucleotides read TGTGCCAGCAGCTTAGATCCAACCTTAAGGACAGATCATGAAAAACTGTTTTTT. Its protein is CASSLDPTLRTDHEKLFF.

V gene TRBV28 combines with J gene TRBJ1-6; 9 bases are shared with TRBD1. Trimming took 6 bases from V and 7 from J; bases not matched to a gene: 7. The CDR3 has 15 amino acids. The germline V gene encodes CDR1 MDHEN and CDR2 SYDVKM. The CDR3 nucleotides are TGTGCCAGCAGCCCGCGGGACAGGGTAAATTCACCCCTCCACTTT. Protein sequence: CASSPRDRVNSPLHF.

The rearrangement uses TRBV6-6 and TRBJ2-1; 7 bases line up with TRBD1. Per the germline V gene, CDR1 is MNHNY and CDR2 is SVGAGI (reference sequence). V lost 6 bases to trimming and J lost 9 bases; unmatched junction nucleotides: 14. This CDR3 region has 15 residues. CDR3 protein: CASSYEEYRGSEQFF. CDR3 sequence (DNA): TGTGCCAGCAGCTACGAGGAGTACAGGGGAAGTGAGCAGTTCTTC.

The CDR3 sequence is CASSQDRTGDYGYTF. The CDR3 DNA sequence: TGCGCCAGCAGCCAAGACAGGACAGGGGACTATGGCTACACCTTC. The chain recombines TRBV4-1 with TRBJ1-2; 9 positions match TRBD1. The trim removed 0 bases at V and 3 bases at J, leaving 2 bases unmatched. Per germline, CDR1 MGHRA and CDR2 YSYEKL. This CDR3 comprises 15 residues.

The genes are TRBV9 and TRBJ2-5; TRBD2 matches 8 bases. Germline V CDR1 and CDR2: SGDLS, YYNGEE. This CDR3 region has 16 residues. Germline trimming cut 4 bases from V and 1 base from J; bases unmatched to any gene: 9. The CDR3 coding sequence is TGTGCCAGCAGCCCCCCGGCGGGGGGAACCCAAGAGACCCAGTACTTC. This translates into CASSPPAGGTQETQYF.

The chain uses TRBV4-1 and TRBJ2-1; TRBD1 is a possible D gene (6 bases). The CDR3 consists of 15 residues. Trimming pared 0 bases from V and 6 bases from J, leaving 12 bases between. Germline-derived CDR1 and CDR2 are MGHRA and YSYEKL. Written as DNA, the CDR3 is TGCGCCAGCAGCCAAGATCGGACCAGGGGCAATGAGCAGTTCTTC. This codes for CASSQDRTRGNEQFF.

This clone was seen a handful of times. V usage is TRBV19 and J usage is TRBJ1-6, with TRBD1 matching 7 bases. V was clipped by 4 bases and J by 7 bases; unmatched bases: 4. CDR3 length equals 14 residues. The germline V gene has CDR1 LNHDA and CDR2 SQIVND (reference sequence). CDR3 amino acids: CASSTRDRNSPLHF. CDR3 nucleotide sequence: TGTGCCAGTAGTACAAGGGACAGAAATTCACCCCTCCACTTT.